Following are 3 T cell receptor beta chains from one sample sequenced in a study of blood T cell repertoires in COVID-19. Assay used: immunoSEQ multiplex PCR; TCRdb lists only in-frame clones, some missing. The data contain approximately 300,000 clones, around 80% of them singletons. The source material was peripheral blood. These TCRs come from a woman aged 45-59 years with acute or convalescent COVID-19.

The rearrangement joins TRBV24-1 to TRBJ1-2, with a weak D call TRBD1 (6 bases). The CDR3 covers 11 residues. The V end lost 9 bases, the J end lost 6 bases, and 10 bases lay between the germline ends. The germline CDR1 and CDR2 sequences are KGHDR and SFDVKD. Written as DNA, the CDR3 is TGTGCCACCGGGACATCCGATGGCTACACCTTC. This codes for CATGTSDGYTF.

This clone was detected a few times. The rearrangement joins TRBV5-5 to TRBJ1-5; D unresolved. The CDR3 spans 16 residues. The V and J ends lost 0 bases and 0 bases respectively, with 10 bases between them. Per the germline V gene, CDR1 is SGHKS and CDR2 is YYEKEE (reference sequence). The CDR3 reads CASSLAGLYSNQPQHF. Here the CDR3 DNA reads TGTGCCAGCAGCTTGGCCGGTCTGTATAGCAATCAGCCCCAGCATTTT.

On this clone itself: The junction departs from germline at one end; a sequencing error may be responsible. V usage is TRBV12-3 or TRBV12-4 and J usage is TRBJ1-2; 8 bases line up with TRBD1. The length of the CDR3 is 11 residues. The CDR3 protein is CASSLRDRSFF. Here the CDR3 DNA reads TGTGCCAGCAGTTTAAGGGACAGGTCCTTCTTC.